This record looks at one T cell receptor (beta chain) sequence and its context. Its target is not known. This sample is part of a study of shared clonotypes between healthy human individuals. Across the study: The composition of the donors was a couple of women and a few men aged 18 to 49. Study findings and constraints: When compared with the clonotypes that were shared by all four sorted-subset donors, the non-shared clonotypes turned out to have lower generation probabilities.

The repertoire was sequenced with immunoSEQ multiplex PCR; TCRdb's copy has only in-frame clones and lacks some. The sample consists of roughly 2,500,000 clones, over 85% of them appearing once. Germline CDR1 reads MGHDK; CDR2 reads SYGVNS. With V trimmed by 8 bases and J by 6 bases, 3 bases remained unmatched. The CDR3 contains 14 residues. Every one of the donors was a Caucasian adult that lived in Nashville, Tennessee. The sample was naive CD4+ T cells from PBMCs. Subset noted: CD45RA+ positively selected. This receptor was identified in a man younger than 35 in good health. Some clones in this sample may be carry-over from other donors' samples. This chain links TRBV25-1 with TRBJ2-3; 15 nucleotides line up with TRBD2. The CDR3, as DNA: TGTGCCAGCGGACTAGCGGGAGGGTGGGATACGCAGTATTTT. The encoded protein is CASGLAGGWDTQYF. The full variable domain, completed using reference TRBV25-1 and TRBJ2-3, is EADIYQTPRYLVIGTGKKITLECSQTMGHDKMYWYQQDPGMELHLIHYSYGVNSTEKGDLSSESTVSRIRTEHFPLTLESARPSHTSQYLCASGLAGGWDTQYFGPGTRLTVL.